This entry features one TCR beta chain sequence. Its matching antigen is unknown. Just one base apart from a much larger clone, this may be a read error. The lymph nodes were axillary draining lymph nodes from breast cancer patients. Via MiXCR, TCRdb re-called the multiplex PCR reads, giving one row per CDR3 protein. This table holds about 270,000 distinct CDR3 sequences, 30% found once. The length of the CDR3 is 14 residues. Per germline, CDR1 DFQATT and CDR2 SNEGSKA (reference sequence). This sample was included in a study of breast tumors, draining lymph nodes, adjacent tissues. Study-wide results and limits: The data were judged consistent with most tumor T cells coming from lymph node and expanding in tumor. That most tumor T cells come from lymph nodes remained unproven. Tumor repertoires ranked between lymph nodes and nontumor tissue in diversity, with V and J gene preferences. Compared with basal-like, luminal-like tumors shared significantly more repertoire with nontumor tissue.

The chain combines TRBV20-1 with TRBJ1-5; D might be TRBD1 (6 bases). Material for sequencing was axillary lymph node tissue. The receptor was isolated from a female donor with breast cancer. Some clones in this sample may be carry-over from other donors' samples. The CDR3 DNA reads TGCAGTGCTCGTATGACAGGCGGCAATCCGCCCCAGCATTTT. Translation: CSARMTGGNPPQHF.